Only a few counts were recorded for the clone carrying this T cell receptor beta chain. Antigen: not known. One end of the junction varies from germline; a read error may be responsible. Amplified regions were TCR beta CDR3 sequences from RNA transcripts. First-round RT-PCR with HTBI primers amplified the TCR CDR3 region. Each CDR3 protein is one row after TCRdb ran MiXCR on the multiplex PCR reads. The sample yields 350,000 or so distinct CDR3 sequences, 21% seen once. This CDR3 spans 15 amino acids. From germline, CDR1 is DFQATT and CDR2 SNEGSKA (reference sequence). Patients were aged 18 to 65, had disease duration under 2 months, and had newly diagnosed hyperthyroidism. This sample was taken from a study of T cells in Graves' hyperthyroidism and ophthalmopathy. Study summary: The authors collected peripheral blood at initial diagnosis, before any treatment.

Overall study results and limits: Stable hyperthyroidism was separated from ophthalmopathy by a model based on 13 V-J features.

This TCR came from a woman in her forties or fifties with Graves' hyperthyroidism. This sequence joins TRBV20-1 and TRBJ2-5, with 7 bases matching TRBD1. The sequenced sample was blood. The CDR3 nucleotides read TGCAGTGCTGGAGACCGGGACAGCCGTCAAGAGACCCAGTACTTC. It codes for CSAGDRDSRQETQYF.